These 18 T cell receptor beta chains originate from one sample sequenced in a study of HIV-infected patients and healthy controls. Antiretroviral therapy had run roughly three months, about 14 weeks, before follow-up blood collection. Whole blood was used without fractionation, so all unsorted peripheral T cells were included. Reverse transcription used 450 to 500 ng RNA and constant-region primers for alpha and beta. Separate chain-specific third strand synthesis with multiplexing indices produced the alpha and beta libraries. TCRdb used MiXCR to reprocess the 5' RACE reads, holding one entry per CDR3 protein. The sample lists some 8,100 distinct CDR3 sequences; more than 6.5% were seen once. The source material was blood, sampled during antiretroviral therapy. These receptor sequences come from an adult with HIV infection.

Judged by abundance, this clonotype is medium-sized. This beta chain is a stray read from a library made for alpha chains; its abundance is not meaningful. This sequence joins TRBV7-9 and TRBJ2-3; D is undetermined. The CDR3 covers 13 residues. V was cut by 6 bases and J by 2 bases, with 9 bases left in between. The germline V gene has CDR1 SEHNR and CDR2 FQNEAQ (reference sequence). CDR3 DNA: TGTGCCAGCAGACCAGACATCACAGATACGCAGTATTTT. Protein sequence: CASRPDITDTQYF.

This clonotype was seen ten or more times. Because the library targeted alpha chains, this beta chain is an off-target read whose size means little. DNA of the CDR3: TGTGCCACCAGTGACATGGGCGGGAGGGCCCTAGATACGCAGTATTTT. Protein: CATSDMGGRALDTQYF. The chain recombines TRBV24-1 with TRBJ2-3; TRBD2 matches at 9 bases. Germline loops: CDR1 KGHDR, CDR2 SFDVKD. The length of the CDR3 is 16 residues. V lost 4 bases to trimming and J lost 5 bases; unmatched junction nucleotides: 9.

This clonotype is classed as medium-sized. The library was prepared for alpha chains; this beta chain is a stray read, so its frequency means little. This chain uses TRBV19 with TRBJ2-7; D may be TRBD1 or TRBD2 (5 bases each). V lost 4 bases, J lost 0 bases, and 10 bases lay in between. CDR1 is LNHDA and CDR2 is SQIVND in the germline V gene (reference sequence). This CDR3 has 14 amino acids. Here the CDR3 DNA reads TGTGCCAGTAGTACCCGGGACGGCTCCTACGAGCAGTACTTC. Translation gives CASSTRDGSYEQYF.

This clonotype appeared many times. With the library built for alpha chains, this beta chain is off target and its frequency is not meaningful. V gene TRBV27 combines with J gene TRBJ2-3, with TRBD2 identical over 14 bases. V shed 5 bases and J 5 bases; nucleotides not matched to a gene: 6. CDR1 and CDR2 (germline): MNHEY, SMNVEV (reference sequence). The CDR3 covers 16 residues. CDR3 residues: CASSPRLAGGVDTQYF. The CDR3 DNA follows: TGTGCCAGCAGTCCCCGACTAGCGGGAGGGGTAGATACGCAGTATTTT.

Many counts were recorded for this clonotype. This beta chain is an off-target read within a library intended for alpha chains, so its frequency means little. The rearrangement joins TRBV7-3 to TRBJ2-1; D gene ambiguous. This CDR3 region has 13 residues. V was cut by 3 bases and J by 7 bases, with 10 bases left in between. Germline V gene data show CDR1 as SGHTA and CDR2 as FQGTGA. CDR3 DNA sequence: TGTGCCAGCAGCTTCGGAGAGAGGAATGAGCAGTTCTTC. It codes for CASSFGERNEQFF.

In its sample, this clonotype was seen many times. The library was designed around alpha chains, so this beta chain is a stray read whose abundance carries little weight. DNA for the CDR3: TGTGCCAGCAGCCGGGGACAGGTGCTTGACTATGGCTACACCTTC. This encodes CASSRGQVLDYGYTF. This chain connects TRBV6-5 to TRBJ1-2, with 8 bases identical to TRBD1. This CDR3 is 15 amino acids long. Germline V gives CDR1 MNHEY, CDR2 SVGAGI. The V segment lost 6 bases and the J segment 3 bases; nucleotides outside the gene matches: 9.

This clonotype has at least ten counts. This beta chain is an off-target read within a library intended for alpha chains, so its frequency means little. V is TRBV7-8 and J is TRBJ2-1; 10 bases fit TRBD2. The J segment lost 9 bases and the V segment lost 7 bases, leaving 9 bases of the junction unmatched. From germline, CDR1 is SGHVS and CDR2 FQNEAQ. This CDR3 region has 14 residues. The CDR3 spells CASILSGRGGEQFF. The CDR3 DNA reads TGTGCCAGCATACTAAGCGGGAGGGGGGGTGAGCAGTTCTTC.

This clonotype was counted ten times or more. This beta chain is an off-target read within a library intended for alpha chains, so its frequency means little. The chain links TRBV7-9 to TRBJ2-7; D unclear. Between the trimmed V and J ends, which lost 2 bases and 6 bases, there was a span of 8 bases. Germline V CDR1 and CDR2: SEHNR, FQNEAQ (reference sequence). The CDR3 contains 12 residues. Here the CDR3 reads CASSLKGSEQYF. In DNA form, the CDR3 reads TGTGCCAGCAGCTTAAAGGGATCCGAGCAGTACTTC.

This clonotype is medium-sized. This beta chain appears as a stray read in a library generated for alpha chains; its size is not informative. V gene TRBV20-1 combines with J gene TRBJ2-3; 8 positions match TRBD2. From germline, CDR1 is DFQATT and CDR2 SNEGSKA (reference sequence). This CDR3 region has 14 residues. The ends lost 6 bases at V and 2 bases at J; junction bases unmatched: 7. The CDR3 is CSALSGIPTDTQYF. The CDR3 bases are TGCAGTGCCCTTAGCGGGATACCCACAGATACGCAGTATTTT.

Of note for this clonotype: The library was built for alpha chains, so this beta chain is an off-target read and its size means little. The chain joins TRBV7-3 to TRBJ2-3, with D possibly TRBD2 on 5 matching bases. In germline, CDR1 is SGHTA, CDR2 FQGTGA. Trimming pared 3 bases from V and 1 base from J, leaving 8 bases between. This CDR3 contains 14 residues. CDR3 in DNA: TGTGCCAGCAGCTTTTCCGGGGGCACAGATACGCAGTATTTT. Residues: CASSFSGGTDTQYF.

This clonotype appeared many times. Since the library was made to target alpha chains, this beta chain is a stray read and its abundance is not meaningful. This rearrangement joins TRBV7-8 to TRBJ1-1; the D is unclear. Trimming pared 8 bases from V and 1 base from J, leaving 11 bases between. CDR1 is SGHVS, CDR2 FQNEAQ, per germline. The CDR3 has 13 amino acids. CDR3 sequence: CASYPDPNTEAFF. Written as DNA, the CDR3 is TGTGCCAGCTACCCGGACCCGAACACTGAAGCTTTCTTT.

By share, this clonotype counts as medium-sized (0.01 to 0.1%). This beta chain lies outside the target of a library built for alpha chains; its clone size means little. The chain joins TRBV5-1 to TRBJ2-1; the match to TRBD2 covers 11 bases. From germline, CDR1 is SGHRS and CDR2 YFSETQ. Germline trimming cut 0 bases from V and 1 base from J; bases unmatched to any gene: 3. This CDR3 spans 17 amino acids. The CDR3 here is CASSLVLAGGSYNEQFF. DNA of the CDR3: TGCGCCAGCAGCTTGGTTCTAGCGGGAGGATCCTACAATGAGCAGTTCTTC.

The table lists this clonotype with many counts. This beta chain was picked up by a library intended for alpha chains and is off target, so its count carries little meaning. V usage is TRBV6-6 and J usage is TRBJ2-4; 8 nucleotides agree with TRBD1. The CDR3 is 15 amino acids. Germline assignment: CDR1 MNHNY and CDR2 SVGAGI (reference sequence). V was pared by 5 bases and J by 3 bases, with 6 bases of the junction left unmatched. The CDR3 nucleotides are TGTGCCAGCAGTATTCGACAGGGGAGCAAAAACATTCAGTACTTC. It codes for CASSIRQGSKNIQYF.

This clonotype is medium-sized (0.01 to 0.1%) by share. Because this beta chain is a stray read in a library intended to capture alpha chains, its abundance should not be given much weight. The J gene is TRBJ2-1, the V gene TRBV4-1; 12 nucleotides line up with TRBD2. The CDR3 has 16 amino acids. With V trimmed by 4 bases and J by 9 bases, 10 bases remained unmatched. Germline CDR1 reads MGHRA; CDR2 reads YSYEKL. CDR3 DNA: TGCGCCAGCAGCCGACAGGGACTAGCGGGCTCTCCTGAGCAGTTCTTC. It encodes CASSRQGLAGSPEQFF.

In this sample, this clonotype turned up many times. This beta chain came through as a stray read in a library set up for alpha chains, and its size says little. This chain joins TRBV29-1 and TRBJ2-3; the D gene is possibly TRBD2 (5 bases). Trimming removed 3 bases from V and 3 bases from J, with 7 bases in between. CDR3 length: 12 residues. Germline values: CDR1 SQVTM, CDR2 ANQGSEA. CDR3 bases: TGCAGCGTTGAGAGGGATACAGATACGCAGTATTTT. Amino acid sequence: CSVERDTDTQYF.

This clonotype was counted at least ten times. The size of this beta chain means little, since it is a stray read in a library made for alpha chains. The CDR3 DNA is TGTGCCAGTAGTGCCGGGACGGGGACCTCCTACGAGCAGTACTTC. It yields the protein CASSAGTGTSYEQYF. This sequence joins TRBV19 and TRBJ2-7; D is possibly TRBD1 or TRBD2 (5 bases each). Germline V gene sequence: CDR1 LNHDA, CDR2 SQIVND (reference sequence). The V end was cut by 5 bases, the J end by 0 bases, with 14 bases between. The CDR3 runs to 15 residues.

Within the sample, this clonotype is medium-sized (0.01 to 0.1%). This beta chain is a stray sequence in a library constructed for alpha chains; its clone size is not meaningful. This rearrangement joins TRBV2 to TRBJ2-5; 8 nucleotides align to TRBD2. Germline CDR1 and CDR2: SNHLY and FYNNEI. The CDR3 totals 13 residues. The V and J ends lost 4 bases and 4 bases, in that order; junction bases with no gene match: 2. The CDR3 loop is CASSGLARETQYF. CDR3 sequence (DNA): TGTGCCAGCAGTGGACTAGCGAGAGAGACCCAGTACTTC.

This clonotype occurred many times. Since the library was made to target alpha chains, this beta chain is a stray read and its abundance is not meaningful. As DNA, the CDR3 is TGCGCCAGCAGCTTGTCGAACACTGAAGCTTTCTTT. It specifies CASSLSNTEAFF. V gene TRBV5-1 combines with J gene TRBJ1-1; D gene ambiguous. CDR3 size: 12 residues. CDR1 is SGHRS and CDR2 is YFSETQ in the germline V gene. V lost 1 base to trimming and J lost 1 base, with 2 bases between them.